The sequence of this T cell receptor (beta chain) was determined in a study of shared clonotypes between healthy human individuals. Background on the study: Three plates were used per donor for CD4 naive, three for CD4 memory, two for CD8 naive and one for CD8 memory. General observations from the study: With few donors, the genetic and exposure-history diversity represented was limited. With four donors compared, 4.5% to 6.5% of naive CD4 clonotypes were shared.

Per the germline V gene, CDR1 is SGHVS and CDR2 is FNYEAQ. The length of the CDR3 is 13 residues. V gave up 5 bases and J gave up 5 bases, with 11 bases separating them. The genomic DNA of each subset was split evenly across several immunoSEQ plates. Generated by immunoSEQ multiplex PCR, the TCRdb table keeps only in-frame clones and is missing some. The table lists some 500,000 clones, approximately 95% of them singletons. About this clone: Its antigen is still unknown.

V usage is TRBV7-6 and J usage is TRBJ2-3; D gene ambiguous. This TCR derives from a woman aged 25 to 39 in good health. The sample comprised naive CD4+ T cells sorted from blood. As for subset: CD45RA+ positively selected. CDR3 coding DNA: TGTGCCAGCAGCCCGGTAGCCGAAGATACGCAGTATTTT. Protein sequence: CASSPVAEDTQYF.